This T cell receptor (beta chain) appears in the sequencing data of a study of OX40 agonist ivuxolimab in advanced cancers. Clones were read by immunoSEQ multiplex PCR, and TCRdb kept only the in-frame ones, dropping some. The sample holds 85,000 to 130,000 clones, less than 95% seen once. Points from the study as a whole: Expanded clones were, on average, more numerous among CD8+ T cells than CD4+. Blood T cells, both CD4+ and CD8+, expanded clonally by week 6 at 0.1 to 3.0 mg/kg.

Germline V gene data show CDR1 as LNHNV and CDR2 as YYDKDF (reference sequence). Trimming removed 0 bases at V and 3 bases at J, with 6 bases between. CDR3 size: 14 residues. Of note for this clone: Its antigen is undetermined.

This sequence joins TRBV15 and TRBJ1-5, with D unresolved. The clonotype was recovered from an adult with an advanced solid tumor such as melanoma, head and neck, liver or kidney cancer. This specimen was CD4+ or CD8+ T cells sorted from blood, taken in a trial of the OX40 agonist ivuxolimab. The CDR3 nucleotides are TGTGCCACCAGCAGAGAACTTAACAATCAGCCCCAGCATTTT. This gives the protein CATSRELNNQPQHF.